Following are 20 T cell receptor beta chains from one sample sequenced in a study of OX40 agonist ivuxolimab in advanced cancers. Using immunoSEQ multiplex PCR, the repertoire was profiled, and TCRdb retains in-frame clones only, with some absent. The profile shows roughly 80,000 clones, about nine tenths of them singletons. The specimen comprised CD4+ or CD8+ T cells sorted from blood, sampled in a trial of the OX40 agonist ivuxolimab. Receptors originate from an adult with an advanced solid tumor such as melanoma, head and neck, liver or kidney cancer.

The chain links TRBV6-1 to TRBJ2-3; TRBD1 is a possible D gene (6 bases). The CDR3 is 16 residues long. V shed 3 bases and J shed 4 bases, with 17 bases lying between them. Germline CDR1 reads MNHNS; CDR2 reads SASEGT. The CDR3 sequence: CASSDRARGRADTQYF. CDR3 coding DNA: TGTGCCAGCAGTGATCGGGCCAGGGGAAGAGCAGATACGCAGTATTTT.

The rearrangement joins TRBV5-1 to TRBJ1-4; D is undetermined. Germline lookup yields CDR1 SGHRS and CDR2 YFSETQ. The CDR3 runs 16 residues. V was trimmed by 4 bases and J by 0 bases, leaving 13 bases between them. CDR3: CASSAGSWATNEKLFF. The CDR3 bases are TGCGCCAGCAGCGCCGGTTCGTGGGCAACTAATGAAAAACTGTTTTTT.

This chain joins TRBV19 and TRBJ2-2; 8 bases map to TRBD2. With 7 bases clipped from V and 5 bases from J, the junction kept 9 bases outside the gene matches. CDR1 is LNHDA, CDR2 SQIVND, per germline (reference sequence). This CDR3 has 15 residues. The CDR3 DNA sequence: TGTGCCAGTAACCACGGGACTAGGCGGACCGGGGAGCTGTTTTTT. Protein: CASNHGTRRTGELFF.

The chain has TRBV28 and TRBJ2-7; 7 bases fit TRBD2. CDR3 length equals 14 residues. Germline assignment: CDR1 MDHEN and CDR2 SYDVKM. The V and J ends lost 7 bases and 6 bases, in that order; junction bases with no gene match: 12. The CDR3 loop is CASTKTGEGSEQYF. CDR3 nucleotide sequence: TGTGCCAGCACCAAGACGGGGGAGGGGAGCGAGCAGTACTTC.

CDR3 region: CASRERGAYNEQFF. The DNA for the CDR3 is TGTGCCAGCAGAGAGCGGGGTGCCTACAATGAGCAGTTCTTC. V and J are TRBV5-5 and TRBJ2-1; 7 nucleotides match TRBD2. The CDR3 spans 14 residues. V shed 5 bases, J shed 2 bases, and the junction held 4 bases outside the gene matches. Germline CDR1 SGHKS, CDR2 YYEKEE (reference sequence).

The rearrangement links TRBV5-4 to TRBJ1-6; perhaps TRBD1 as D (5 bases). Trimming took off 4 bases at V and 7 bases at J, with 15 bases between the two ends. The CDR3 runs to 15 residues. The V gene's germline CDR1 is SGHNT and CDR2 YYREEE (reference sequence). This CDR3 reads CASSPRGGMNSPLHF. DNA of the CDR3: TGTGCCAGCAGCCCTAGGGGAGGGATGAATTCACCCCTCCACTTT.

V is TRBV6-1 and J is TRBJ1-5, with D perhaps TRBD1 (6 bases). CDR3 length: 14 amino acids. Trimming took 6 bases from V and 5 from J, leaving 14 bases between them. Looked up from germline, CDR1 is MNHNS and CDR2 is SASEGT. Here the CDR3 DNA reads TGTGCCAGCAGGCGAGCCGGGGGCCATCAGCCCCAGCATTTT. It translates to CASRRAGGHQPQHF.

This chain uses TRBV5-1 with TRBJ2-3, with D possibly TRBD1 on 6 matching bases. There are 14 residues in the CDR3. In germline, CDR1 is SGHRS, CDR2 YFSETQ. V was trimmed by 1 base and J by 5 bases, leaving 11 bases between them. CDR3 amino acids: CASSLTGNGDTQYF. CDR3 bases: TGCGCCAGCAGCTTGACAGGGAATGGAGATACGCAGTATTTT.

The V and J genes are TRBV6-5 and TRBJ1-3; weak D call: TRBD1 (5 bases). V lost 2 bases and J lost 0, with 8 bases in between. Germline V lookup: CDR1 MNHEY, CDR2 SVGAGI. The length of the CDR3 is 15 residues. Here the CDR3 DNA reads TGTGCCAGCAGTTACAGGGGCGACTCTGGAAACACCATATATTTT. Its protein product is CASSYRGDSGNTIYF.

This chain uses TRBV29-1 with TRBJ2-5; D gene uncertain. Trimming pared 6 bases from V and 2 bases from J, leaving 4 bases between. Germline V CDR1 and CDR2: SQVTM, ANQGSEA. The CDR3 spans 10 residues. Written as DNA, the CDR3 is TGCAGCGTCACACAAGAGACCCAGTACTTC. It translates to CSVTQETQYF.

The chain's CDR3 is CASSTPGTNIQYF. The DNA for the CDR3 is TGTGCCAGCAGCACCCCCGGGACCAACATTCAGTACTTC. The gene calls are TRBV6-1 and TRBJ2-4; D assignment may be TRBD1 or TRBD2 (5 bases each). Germline loops: CDR1 MNHNS, CDR2 SASEGT. The germline V and J ends were trimmed by 6 bases and 7 bases, with 13 bases remaining between them. The CDR3 consists of 13 residues.

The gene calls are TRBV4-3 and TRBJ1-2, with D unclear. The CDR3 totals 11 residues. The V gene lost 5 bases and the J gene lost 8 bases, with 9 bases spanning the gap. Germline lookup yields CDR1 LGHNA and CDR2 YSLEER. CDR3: CASSNRWGYTF. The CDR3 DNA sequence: TGCGCCAGCAGCAATCGGTGGGGCTACACCTTC.

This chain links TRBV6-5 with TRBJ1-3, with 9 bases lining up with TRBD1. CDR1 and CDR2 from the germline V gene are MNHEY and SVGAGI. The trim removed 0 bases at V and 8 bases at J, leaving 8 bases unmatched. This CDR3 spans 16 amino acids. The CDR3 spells CASSYSRRDRAYTIYF. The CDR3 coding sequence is TGTGCCAGCAGTTACTCGAGGCGGGACAGGGCTTACACCATATATTTT.

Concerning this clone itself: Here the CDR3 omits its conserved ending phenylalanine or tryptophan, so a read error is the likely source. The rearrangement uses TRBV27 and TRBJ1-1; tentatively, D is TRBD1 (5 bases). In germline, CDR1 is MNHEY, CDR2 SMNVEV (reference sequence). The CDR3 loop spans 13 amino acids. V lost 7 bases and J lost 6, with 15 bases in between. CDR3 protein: CASNILGVSEAFL. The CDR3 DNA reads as TGTGCCAGCAACATTCTGGGGGTGTCTGAAGCTTTCCTT.

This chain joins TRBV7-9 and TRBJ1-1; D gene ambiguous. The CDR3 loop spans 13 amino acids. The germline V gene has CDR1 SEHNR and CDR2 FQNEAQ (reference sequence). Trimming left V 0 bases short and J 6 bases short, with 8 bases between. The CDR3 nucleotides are TGTGCCAGCAGCTTAGCAGGAAGTCCTGAAGCTTTCTTT. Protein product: CASSLAGSPEAFF.

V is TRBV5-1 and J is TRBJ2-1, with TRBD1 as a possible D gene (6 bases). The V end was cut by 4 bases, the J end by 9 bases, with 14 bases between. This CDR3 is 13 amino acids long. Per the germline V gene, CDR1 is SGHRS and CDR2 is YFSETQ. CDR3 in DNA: TGCGCCAGCAGCATGGGTATAGGGGGTGAGCAGTTCTTC. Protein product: CASSMGIGGEQFF.

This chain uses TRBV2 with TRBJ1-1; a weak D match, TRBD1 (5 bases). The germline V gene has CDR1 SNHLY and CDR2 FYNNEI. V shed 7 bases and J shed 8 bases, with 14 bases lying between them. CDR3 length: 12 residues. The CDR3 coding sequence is TGTGCCAGCATGATCGACCGGGACGAAGCTTTCTTT. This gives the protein CASMIDRDEAFF.

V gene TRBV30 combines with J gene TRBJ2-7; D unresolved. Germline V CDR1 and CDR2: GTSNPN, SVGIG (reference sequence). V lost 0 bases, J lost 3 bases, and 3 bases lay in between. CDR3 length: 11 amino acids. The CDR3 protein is CAWSVNYEQYF. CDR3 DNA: TGTGCCTGGAGTGTCAACTACGAGCAGTACTTC.

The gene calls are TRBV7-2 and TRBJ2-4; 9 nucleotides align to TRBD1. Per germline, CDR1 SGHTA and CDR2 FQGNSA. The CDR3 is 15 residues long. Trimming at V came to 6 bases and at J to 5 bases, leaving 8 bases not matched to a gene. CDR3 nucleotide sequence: TGTGCCAGCAGACCTCGGACAGGGGAAGAAAACATTCAGTACTTC. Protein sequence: CASRPRTGEENIQYF.

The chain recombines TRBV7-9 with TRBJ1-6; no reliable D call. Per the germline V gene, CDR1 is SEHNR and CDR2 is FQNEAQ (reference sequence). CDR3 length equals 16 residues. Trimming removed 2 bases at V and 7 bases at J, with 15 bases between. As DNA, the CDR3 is TGTGCCAGCAGCTTATCGACGATAGAAAGGAATTCACCCCTCCACTTT. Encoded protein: CASSLSTIERNSPLHF.